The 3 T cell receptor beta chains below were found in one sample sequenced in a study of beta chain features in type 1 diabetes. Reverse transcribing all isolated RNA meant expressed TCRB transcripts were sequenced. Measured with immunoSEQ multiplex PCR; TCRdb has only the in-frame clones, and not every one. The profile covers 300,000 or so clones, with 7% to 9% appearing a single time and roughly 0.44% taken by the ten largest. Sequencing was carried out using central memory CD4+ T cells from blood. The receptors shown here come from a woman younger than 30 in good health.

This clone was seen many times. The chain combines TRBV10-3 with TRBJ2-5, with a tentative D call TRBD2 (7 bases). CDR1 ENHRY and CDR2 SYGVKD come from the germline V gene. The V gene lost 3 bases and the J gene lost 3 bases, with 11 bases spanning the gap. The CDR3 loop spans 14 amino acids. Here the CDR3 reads CAISDGGHKETQYF. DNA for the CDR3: TGTGCCATCAGTGACGGGGGGCACAAAGAGACCCAGTACTTC.

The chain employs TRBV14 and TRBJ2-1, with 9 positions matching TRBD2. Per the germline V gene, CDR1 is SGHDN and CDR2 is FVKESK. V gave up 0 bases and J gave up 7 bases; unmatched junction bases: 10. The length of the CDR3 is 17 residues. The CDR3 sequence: CASSQDYAGGPQNEQFF. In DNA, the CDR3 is TGTGCCAGCAGCCAAGATTACGCGGGAGGGCCTCAAAATGAGCAGTTCTTC.

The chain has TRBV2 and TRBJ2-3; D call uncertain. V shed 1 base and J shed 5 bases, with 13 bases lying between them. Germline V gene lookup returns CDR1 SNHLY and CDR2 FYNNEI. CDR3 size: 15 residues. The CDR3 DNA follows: TGTGCCAGCAGTGAAGGTGGTCCGAATCGAGATACGCAGTATTTT. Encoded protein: CASSEGGPNRDTQYF. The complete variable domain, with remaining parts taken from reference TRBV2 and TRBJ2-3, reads EPEVTQTPSHQVTQMGQEVILRCVPISNHLYFYWYRQILGQKVEFLVSFYNNEISEKSEIFDDQFSVERPDGSNFTLKIRSTKLEDSAMYFCASSEGGPNRDTQYFGPGTRLTVL.